The rows below give T cell receptor beta chains drawn from one sample of a study of cytomegalovirus exposure and HLA in healthy donors. Libraries were prepared by immunoSEQ multiplex PCR; TCRdb keeps only in-frame clonotypes and omits some of them. The sample lists fewer than 130,000 clones; around two thirds were seen once. Material for sequencing was PBMCs. The receptors originated from a man aged 25 to 40 in good health and CMV-seropositive. The CDR3 runs from the conserved cysteine through the conserved F or W. D genes are given only for firm matches. Rows may omit the clone size; those that give it use once, few, many or a size class.

len,v_gene,d_gene,j_gene,abundance,CDR3nt,CDR3aa
15,TRBV19,TRBD1,TRBJ2-7,few,TGTGCCAGTAGTATAGCAGGGGGCTTTTTGGACGAGCAGTACTTC,CASSIAGGFLDEQYF
16,TRBV28,TRBD1,TRBJ1-5,NA,TGTGCCAGCAGTTGGGTACCGGGACAGGGGAGTCAGCCCCAGCATTTT,CASSWVPGQGSQPQHF
14,TRBV13,NA,TRBJ2-3,NA,TGTGCCAGCAGTCGTCAGCGGGGCACAGATACGCAGTATTTT,CASSRQRGTDTQYF
13,TRBV5-1,TRBD1,TRBJ2-2,NA,TGCGCCAGCAGCTTCCAGGGGGACGGGGAGCTGTTTTTT,CASSFQGDGELFF
14,TRBV5-1,TRBD1,TRBJ1-2,NA,TGCGCCAGCAGCCCACAGACAGGGAACTATGGCTACACCTTC,CASSPQTGNYGYTF
13,TRBV11-2,NA,TRBJ1-1,few,TGTGCCAGCAAATCCCTACGGGACACTGAAGCTTTCTTT,CASKSLRDTEAFF
16,TRBV19,TRBD1,TRBJ1-6,NA,TGTGCCAGTAGTATGGGACAGCGATCCTATAATTCACCCCTCCACTTT,CASSMGQRSYNSPLHF
15,TRBV6-1,NA,TRBJ2-7,NA,TGTGCCAGCAGCGTAGACACCCAGAGCTCCTACGAGCAGTACTTC,CASSVDTQSSYEQYF
15,TRBV5-1,TRBD1,TRBJ1-5,NA,TGCGCCAGCAGCCCCGCGGGACAGACGAATCAGCCCCAGCATTTT,CASSPAGQTNQPQHF
15,TRBV19,TRBD1,TRBJ2-7,NA,TGTGCCAGTAGTTTATCGGCAGGGGGCTCCTACGAGCAGTACTTC,CASSLSAGGSYEQYF
14,TRBV9,TRBD1,TRBJ2-3,NA,TGTGCCAGCAGCGCCCGGGACAGTTCAGATACGCAGTATTTT,CASSARDSSDTQYF
13,TRBV29-1,NA,TRBJ2-3,NA,TGCAGCGTTGATGAGGGGGGCACAGATACGCAGTATTTT,CSVDEGGTDTQYF
17,TRBV11-2,NA,TRBJ2-1,few,TGTGCCAGCACCACTAGCTTATTCAGGGGGGCGGGAAATGAGCAGTTCTTC,CASTTSLFRGAGNEQFF
14,TRBV19,TRBD2,TRBJ2-3,NA,TGTGCCAGTAGGAGGGCGGGGGGCTTGGATACGCAGTATTTT,CASRRAGGLDTQYF
16,TRBV21-1,NA,TRBJ1-2,NA,TGTGCCAGCAGCAAAGACTCCCGGGTCAGGGGATATGGCTACACCTTC,CASSKDSRVRGYGYTF
14,TRBV28,TRBD2,TRBJ2-5,once,TGTGCCAGCTCGCGGGGCGGGGGGGGTGGGACCCAGTACTTC,CASSRGGGGGTQYF
13,TRBV27,TRBD1,TRBJ1-2,NA,TGTGCCAGCAGCCCCGGGACAGGGTACGGCTACACCTTC,CASSPGTGYGYTF
13,TRBV10-3,TRBD2,TRBJ2-7,few,TGTGCCATCAATCCGGGAGGGGGTTACGAGCAGTACTTC,CAINPGGGYEQYF
17,TRBV18,TRBD2,TRBJ2-4,few,TGTGCCAGCTCGCCTCCGGGGGGGTTGATAGCCAAAAACATTCAGTACTTC,CASSPPGGLIAKNIQYF
15,TRBV14,NA,TRBJ2-3,NA,TGTGCCAGCAGCCAAGACTGGGCTAGCCCAGATACGCAGTATTTT,CASSQDWASPDTQYF
18,TRBV18,NA,TRBJ2-3,once,TGTGCCAGCTCACCGCGACTGAGTAGGGGAGGAGGCACAGATACGCAGTATTTT,CASSPRLSRGGGTDTQYF
11,TRBV11-3,NA,TRBJ1-1,NA,TGTGCCAGCAGCCATTACAGTGAAGCTTTCTTT,CASSHYSEAFF
12,TRBV7-2,NA,TRBJ2-1,NA,TGTGCCAGCAGCTTGGGTCCTTCGGAGGAGTTCTTC,CASSLGPSEEFF
13,TRBV7-2,NA,TRBJ2-7,NA,TGTGCCAGCAGCTTAGGCCTATCCTACGAGCAGTACTTC,CASSLGLSYEQYF
14,TRBV4-1,TRBD1,TRBJ1-1,NA,TGCGCCAGCATCAACAGGGGTGCCAACACTGAAGCTTTCTTT,CASINRGANTEAFF
13,TRBV2,TRBD1,TRBJ2-5,once,TGTGCCAGCCTCAGGGGGCGGCAAGAGACCCAGTACTTC,CASLRGRQETQYF
13,TRBV6-5,NA,TRBJ1-2,NA,TGTGCCAGCAGTTACGGGGGGGGCAGAGGCTACACCTTC,CASSYGGGRGYTF
17,TRBV21-1,NA,TRBJ2-1,NA,TGTGCCAGCACCCCGCCGGGAATACTCACCTCCTACAATGAGCAGTTCTTC,CASTPPGILTSYNEQFF
12,TRBV2,TRBD1,TRBJ1-2,few,TGTGCCAGCACGAACAGGGGTTATGGCTACACCTTC,CASTNRGYGYTF
16,TRBV7-2,NA,TRBJ1-5,NA,TGTGCCAGCAGCGGCGGGCAGGGAGGCGGGAATCAGCCCCAGCATTTT,CASSGGQGGGNQPQHF
15,TRBV30,NA,TRBJ2-4,NA,TGTGCCTGGAGTCCGACAGCCCTAGCCAAAAACATTCAGTACTTC,CAWSPTALAKNIQYF
13,TRBV15,TRBD1,TRBJ2-7,NA,TGTGCCACCAGCAAGACAGGGATGCACGAGCAGTACTTC,CATSKTGMHEQYF
12,TRBV5-5,NA,TRBJ2-7,NA,TGTGCCAGCAGCTGGACTAACTACGAGCAGTACTTC,CASSWTNYEQYF
14,TRBV5-4,NA,TRBJ2-5,few,TGTGCCAGCAGCTTGGCCGGGAGTCGGGAGACCCAGTACTTC,CASSLAGSRETQYF
15,TRBV6-1,NA,TRBJ2-3,NA,TGTGCCAGCAGTGAAGCCATGACTAACACAGATACGCAGTATTTT,CASSEAMTNTDTQYF
13,TRBV19,NA,TRBJ1-2,once,TGTGCCAGTAGTTTGGGGCTTAACTATGGCTACACCTTC,CASSLGLNYGYTF
13,TRBV13,NA,TRBJ1-2,NA,TGTGCCAGCAGCGCTACAGGATTGGGTGGCTACACCTTC,CASSATGLGGYTF
15,TRBV13,TRBD1,TRBJ1-6,few,TGTGCCAGCAGCTCCAGGACAGGCGCCAATTCACCCCTCCACTTT,CASSSRTGANSPLHF
14,TRBV7-2,NA,TRBJ2-7,NA,TGTGCCAGCAGCCCGGGGAGCAGCTACTACGAGCAGTACTTC,CASSPGSSYYEQYF
15,TRBV19,TRBD2,TRBJ2-3,few,TGTGCCAGTAGTCCCTTAGCGGGGGGGACAGATACGCAGTATTTT,CASSPLAGGTDTQYF
13,TRBV7-2,TRBD1,TRBJ2-1,NA,TGTGCCAGCAGCGGACAGGGGGCAGGTGAGCAGTTCTTC,CASSGQGAGEQFF
13,TRBV19,NA,TRBJ2-6,NA,TGTGCCAGTACAGGCTCTGGGGCCAACGTCCTGACTTTC,CASTGSGANVLTF
15,TRBV7-7,TRBD2,TRBJ2-5,few,TGTGCTAGCAGCTTCCAGCGGGGGGAAGGAGAGACCCAGTACTTC,CASSFQRGEGETQYF
13,TRBV6-6,TRBD2,TRBJ2-5,NA,TGTGCCAGCAGCCAAAGCGGGGAAGAGACCCAGTACTTC,CASSQSGEETQYF
15,TRBV6-5,TRBD2,TRBJ2-3,NA,TGTGCCAGCAGGGGACTAGCGGGGGCCACAGATACGCAGTATTTT,CASRGLAGATDTQYF
17,TRBV15,TRBD2,TRBJ2-2,NA,TGTGCCACCAGCAGAGACCTTGCTAGCGGCATTACCGGGGAGCTGTTTTTT,CATSRDLASGITGELFF
14,TRBV6-4,NA,TRBJ2-6,few,TGTGCCAGCAGTGACACAGCTGGGGCCAACGTCCTGACTTTC,CASSDTAGANVLTF
15,TRBV19,NA,TRBJ1-5,NA,TGTGCCAGTAGGGATACAGACTATAGCAATCAGCCCCAGCATTTT,CASRDTDYSNQPQHF
13,TRBV27,NA,TRBJ2-5,NA,TGTGCCAGCAGTCCATGGGCCCCAGAGACCCAGTACTTC,CASSPWAPETQYF
16,TRBV9,NA,TRBJ2-5,NA,TGTGCCAGCAGCGTAGACGCCGGGGGGCATGGAGAGACCCAGTACTTC,CASSVDAGGHGETQYF
14,TRBV2,TRBD1,TRBJ1-1,NA,TGTGCCAGCAGTCGACAGGGTCAAGGAACTGAAGCTTTCTTT,CASSRQGQGTEAFF
13,TRBV5-4,NA,TRBJ2-5,NA,TGTGCCACCCAACTTGGAGCAGCGGTAGAGCAGTACTTC,CATQLGAAVEQYF
14,TRBV7-9,NA,TRBJ1-4,NA,TGTGCCAGCAGCCTGGGCAGGGCAGACGAAAAACTGTTTTTT,CASSLGRADEKLFF
17,TRBV5-6,TRBD2,TRBJ2-2,NA,TGTGCCAGCAGCTTACGGCTAGCGGGGGGGTACACCGGGGAGCTGTTTTTT,CASSLRLAGGYTGELFF
15,TRBV15,TRBD2,TRBJ2-1,NA,TGTGCCACCAGCAGAGATCGGGTGGGGGGGAATGAGCAGTTCTTC,CATSRDRVGGNEQFF
15,TRBV6-6,TRBD2,TRBJ2-1,few,TGTGCCAGCTTCTCCGGGACTAGCAATAGTGATGAGCAGTTCTTC,CASFSGTSNSDEQFF
12,TRBV6-1,NA,TRBJ2-7,NA,TGTGCCAGCAGGGGGCCAGCCTACGAGCAGTACTTC,CASRGPAYEQYF
12,TRBV15,NA,TRBJ2-2,NA,TGTGCCACCAGCAGACCTACCGGGGAGCTGTTTTTT,CATSRPTGELFF
15,TRBV6-1,NA,TRBJ1-1,NA,TGTGCCAGCAGTGAAGACGACAGGCGATCCACTGAAGCTTTCTTT,CASSEDDRRSTEAFF
14,TRBV5-5,NA,TRBJ1-1,few,TGTGCCAGCAGCTTGGGCGGGGGAGTCACTGAAGCTTTCTTT,CASSLGGGVTEAFF